Shown below are 3 T cell receptor beta chains from a single sample sequenced in a study of shared clonotypes between healthy human individuals. Sequenced by immunoSEQ multiplex PCR; TCRdb stores in-frame clones only, minus some. The table includes more than 2,000,000 clones, 80% to 95% detected once. Specimen: naive CD4+ T cells from PBMCs. The subset is: CD45RA+ positively selected. These receptors originate from a man in his late teens or twenties in good health. Some clones in this sample may be carry-over from other donors' samples.

The chain is built from TRBV18 and TRBJ2-7; TRBD2 is a possible D gene (5 bases). Between the trimmed V and J ends, which lost 5 bases and 2 bases, there was a span of 10 bases. CDR1 KGHSH and CDR2 LQKENI come from the germline V gene. The CDR3 consists of 13 residues. The CDR3 loop reads CASSAYGAYEQYF. The CDR3 DNA sequence: TGTGCCAGCTCAGCTTACGGGGCCTACGAGCAGTACTTC. The full variable domain, completed using reference TRBV18 and TRBJ2-7, is NAGVMQNPRHLVRRRGQEARLRCSPMKGHSHVYWYRQLPEEGLKFMVYLQKENIIDESGMPKERFSAEFPKEGPSILRIQQVVRGDSAAYFCASSAYGAYEQYFGPGTRLTVT.

The CDR3 DNA is TGTGCCAGCAGCCGTGGGACAGGGAGGAACACTGAAGCTTTCTTT. It yields the protein CASSRGTGRNTEAFF. This rearrangement joins TRBV5-8 to TRBJ1-1; 9 bases are shared with TRBD1. Germline CDR1 SGHTS, CDR2 YDEGEE. V dropped 4 bases and J dropped 1; count of bases not matched to a gene: 5. CDR3 length: 15 residues. Full variable domain (remainder filled in from reference TRBV5-8 and TRBJ1-1): EAGVTQSPTHLIKTRGQQATLRCSPISGHTSVYWYQQALGLGLQFLLWYDEGEERNRGNFPPRFSGRQFPNYSSELNVNALELEDSALYLCASSRGTGRNTEAFFGQGTRLTVV.

The rearrangement links TRBV19 to TRBJ2-5; D is perhaps TRBD1 (6 bases). V was pared by 5 bases and J by 4 bases, with 17 bases between. Germline lookup yields CDR1 LNHDA and CDR2 SQIVND (reference sequence). The CDR3 is 15 amino acids. The CDR3 sequence: CASSVNRDGAETQYF. The CDR3 region has the DNA TGTGCCAGTAGTGTGAACAGGGACGGTGCAGAGACCCAGTACTTC.